The clone carrying this T cell receptor (beta chain) was found a few times. Its antigen is unidentified. V was trimmed by 6 bases and J by 11 bases, leaving 14 bases between them. The CDR3 runs to 12 residues. In TCRdb, the 5' RACE reads were re-called with MiXCR into one record per CDR3 protein. The sample holds 130,000 or so distinct CDR3 sequences, about 15% seen once. These data belong to a study of CD8 T cells in ankylosing spondylitis. General observations from the study: Researchers report that disease-linked clones proved CD8+ and relatively rare in peripheral blood. A TCR beta motif made of fewer than ten highly homologous variants seemed typical of ankylosing spondylitis blood. Significantly higher representation of disease-linked clones was reported for matched ankylosing spondylitis synovial fluid. Prior work had noted some motif variants in reactive arthritis blood and synovial fluid.

The V call is TRBV12-3 or TRBV12-4, the J call TRBJ2-1; tentative D call: TRBD2 (5 bases). The receptor was isolated from a male donor with ankylosing spondylitis. The sequencing input was blood, either unsorted or a sorted T cell fraction (not recorded which). The CDR3 sequence: CASSPSGSKQFF. The CDR3 DNA is TGTGCCAGCAGCCCCAGCGGTTCGAAGCAGTTCTTC.